This T cell receptor (beta chain) was identified in a study of cytomegalovirus exposure and HLA in healthy donors. For the study at large: Previous work identified roughly 120 million unique TCR beta sequences from around 200 million T cells.

The germline CDR1 and CDR2 sequences are MDHEN and SYDVKM. The CDR3 is 14 amino acids. The junction had 6 bases not matched to a gene; V was cut back by 9 bases and J by 6 bases. PCR primers comprised 60 Vbeta and 13 Jbeta primers. Measured with immunoSEQ multiplex PCR; TCRdb has only the in-frame clones, and not every one. This sample has roughly 87,000 clones, with 70% to 80% found just once. This clone was detected once. The clonotype originates from a woman aged 40 to 50 in good health and CMV-seropositive. This chain links TRBV28 with TRBJ2-3; 13 bases are a match to TRBD2. Sequencing was performed on PBMCs. The CDR3 loop reads CASTGLAGLDTQYF. The CDR3 DNA reads as TGTGCCAGTACGGGACTAGCGGGACTGGATACGCAGTATTTT.